This TCR beta chain was found in a study of blood T cell repertoires in COVID-19 (dated by TCRdb to the early 2020s). Regarding the complete study: Samples covering the acute and convalescent phases of COVID-19 were provided by collaborators in the United States, Italy and Spain. Samples were obtained from the ongoing ImmuneRACE study (first 160 participants) and from over 1,000 subjects provided by 6 global collaborators. HLA class I and class II types, where available, came from metadata supplied by the sample provider rather than from assay-based typing. The material from the prospective study consisted of cDNA or gDNA derived from T cells, B-cell-depleted T cells, or PBMCs. The repertoires were released in a freely available public database intended as a resource for research on the immune response to SARS-CoV-2. Sample metadata almost always included a de-identified subject ID, COVID-19 status, age in years and sex. Subjects who had been exposed to COVID-19, were actively infected with it, or had recovered from it provided the deeply sampled blood TCRbeta repertoires that made up the dataset.

The CDR3 sequence holds 17 residues, the cysteine and phenylalanine included. The kept DNA is CDR3 alone, 51 bases in frame from the first base. TCRbeta CDR3 regions were amplified from genomic DNA by means of the immunoSEQ Assay, a bias-controlled multiplex PCR. Per the original workflow: Within the assay, amplification of reference gene primers was used to estimate how many nucleated cells each sample contained. To quantify the absolute abundance of each unique TCRbeta CDR3 rearrangement, sequence reads were collapsed and filtered. Productive Simpson clonality was computed per sample as the square root of Simpson's diversity index over productive rearrangements. What TCRdb holds here is the immuneACCESS table cut down to in-frame rearrangements. Part of the clones is not present; checked against another copy, under half of the missing clones reflect an unresolved V gene, and the others are unexplained. V and J calls plus clone size are reproduced from that table; the DNA served to infer D and trimming. This sample comprises approximately 120,000 clones, roughly 90% of them detected only once. Over 1% of the sample goes to the ten largest clones.

Study-level results and caveats: How much clinical and demographic metadata was included differed by source and by participant, and the metadata was provided uncurated.

Each collaborating institution followed its own protocols to collect whole blood in K2EDTA tubes. For TCRbeta analysis, collaborator samples were shipped as frozen whole blood, as isolated PBMCs, or as DNA extracted from either sample type. This clone was picked up one time. It has no known antigen specificity. Nothing much larger sits one base from this clone, and base qualities are not available. The chain is assembled from TRBV21-1 and TRBJ1-2; no check of the table's D call, TRBD1, against the DNA was made. TRBV21-1 is a pseudogene locus. The sequenced material came from peripheral blood. The clonotype was recovered from a woman aged 80 or over with acute or convalescent COVID-19. The nucleotide sequence reads TGTGCCAGCAGCCCCGCAGGCGACAGGGGGCAACACTATGGCTACACCTTC. It is translated as CASSPAGDRGQHYGYTF.